Each of the 9 T cell receptor beta chains below was sequenced from the same sample in a study of cytomegalovirus exposure and HLA in healthy donors (dated by TCRdb to 2016 to 2017). Receptors were amplified or captured by the immunoSEQ multiplex PCR assay. For the multiplex PCR, a mixture combining 60 forward primers for TCR Vbeta segments and 13 reverse primers for TCR Jbeta segments was used. Held by TCRdb, this immuneACCESS table contains in-frame sequences only and omits some clones. Under half of the omission traces to an unresolved V gene where checked; the cause of the rest is unknown. The sample table lists approximately 150,000 clones, about three quarters of them with a count of one. The leading ten clones occupy about 1.6% of the sample. Sequencing used PBMCs. The source is a female donor in good health and CMV-seronegative.

CDR3 DNA sequence: TGTGCCAGCAGTTACTCGCGAATCGGTTCCTACGAGCAGTACTTC. As protein: CASSYSRIGSYEQYF. V usage is TRBV6-5 and J usage is TRBJ2-7; D remains ambiguous. V was cut by 0 bases and J by 1 base, with 10 bases left in between. The CDR3 spans 15 residues. CDR1 MNHEY and CDR2 SVGAGI come from the germline V gene.

The V and J genes are TRBV7-9 and TRBJ1-1, with TRBD1 identical over 9 bases. The V and J ends lost 5 bases and 5 bases, in that order; junction bases with no gene match: 15. CDR1 is SEHNR and CDR2 is FQNEAQ in the germline V gene (reference sequence). CDR3 length: 17 amino acids. CDR3 in amino acids: CASSARTGQGERTEAFF. The DNA for the CDR3 is TGTGCCAGCAGCGCCCGAACGGGACAGGGTGAGAGGACTGAAGCTTTCTTT.

This clone was recorded a few times. The chain is built from TRBV4-1 and TRBJ1-1; D gene unclear. Germline-derived CDR1 and CDR2 are MGHRA and YSYEKL. V was shortened by 0 bases and J by 2 bases, with 10 bases between the two germline ends. This CDR3 region has 15 residues. In DNA form, the CDR3 reads TGCGCCAGCAGCCAAGAACCTCGGTCCAACACTGAAGCTTTCTTT. Translated: CASSQEPRSNTEAFF.

This chain links TRBV19 with TRBJ2-5, with D maybe TRBD1 (6 bases). V lost 4 bases and J 11 bases, leaving 14 bases between the germline ends. Germline-derived CDR1 and CDR2 are LNHDA and SQIVND (reference sequence). The CDR3 runs 12 residues. The DNA of the CDR3 is TGTGCCAGTAGTACCCGGGACACGGAGCAGTACTTC. Translation: CASSTRDTEQYF.

V usage is TRBV6-5 and J usage is TRBJ1-1; D is ambiguous. This CDR3 has 13 amino acids. Germline V gene data show CDR1 as MNHEY and CDR2 as SVGAGI. The ends were cut back, 0 bases at V and 4 bases at J, with 6 bases in the middle. This CDR3 is CASSYSKLTEAFF. The CDR3, as DNA: TGTGCCAGCAGTTACTCGAAACTCACTGAAGCTTTCTTT.

The rearrangement links TRBV10-1 to TRBJ2-5; no clear D. The better agreement between TRBJ2-7 and the DNA end casts doubt on the J call. The CDR3 length is 11 residues. In germline, CDR1 is WNHNN, CDR2 SYGVQD (reference sequence). CDR3 sequence: CASSDSYEQYF. In nucleotides, the CDR3 is TGCGCCAGCAGTGACTCCTACGAGCAGTACTTC.

This clone is a singleton in its sample. The chain combines TRBV5-1 with TRBJ2-7; 10 nucleotides match TRBD2. This CDR3 region has 15 residues. The germline gives CDR1 SGHRS, CDR2 YFSETQ. Trimming removed 4 bases from V and 4 bases from J; junction bases left unmatched: 8. The DNA of the CDR3 is TGCGCCAGCAGCCTCGGACTAGCGGAGACATACGAGCAGTACTTC. Its translation: CASSLGLAETYEQYF.

This chain uses TRBV25-1 with TRBJ1-2; 7 bases line up with TRBD1. V trimming: 4 bases; J trimming: 0 bases; junction bases outside the gene matches: 14. CDR3 length: 18 amino acids. Germline values: CDR1 MGHDK, CDR2 SYGVNS. The CDR3 loop is CASSGSGQMLNTNYGYTF. CDR3 nucleotides: TGTGCCAGCAGTGGCTCGGGACAGATGCTTAACACTAACTATGGCTACACCTTC.

This chain connects TRBV5-6 to TRBJ2-1; possible D gene TRBD2, 5 bases. The germline CDR1 and CDR2 sequences are SGHDT and YYEEEE. The CDR3 length is 13 residues. Trimming stripped 4 bases from V and 5 bases from J, with 10 bases between. CDR3 in amino acids: CASSVVLDNEQFF. In DNA, the CDR3 is TGTGCCAGCAGCGTGGTACTAGACAATGAGCAGTTCTTC.